The 9 T cell receptor beta chains below all came from one sample that was sequenced in a study of T cell repertoires in cytomegalovirus infection. These receptors lack a known antigen. From the reads, TCRdb called clonotypes with MiXCR, one entry per CDR3 protein. The sample includes hundreds of thousands of distinct CDR3 sequences, 31% of them seen just once. This material consisted of cultured CD8+ T cells from PBMCs, taken from culture after CMV antigen stimulation. These receptors were obtained from a human donor in good health (CMV status not recorded). Some clones in this sample may be carry-over from other donors' samples.

This clonotype was counted only a few times. The chain uses TRBV7-9 and TRBJ2-7, with D possibly called TRBD1 or TRBD2 (5 bases each). Germline CDR1 SEHNR, CDR2 FQNEAQ (reference sequence). V was trimmed by 5 bases and J by 2 bases, leaving 13 bases between them. The length of the CDR3 is 14 residues. For the CDR3, the DNA is TGTGCCAGCAGCCGCCGGGACCGACCCTACGAGCAGTACTTC. The encoded protein is CASSRRDRPYEQYF.

The rearrangement links TRBV5-6 to TRBJ1-1, with D hard to call. Germline lookup yields CDR1 SGHDT and CDR2 YYEEEE. Trimming took off 4 bases at V and 2 bases at J, with 15 bases between the two ends. The CDR3 extends over 15 amino acids. The CDR3 sequence: CASSPGWGGNTEAFF. CDR3 nucleotide sequence: TGTGCCAGCAGCCCAGGTTGGGGAGGAAACACTGAAGCTTTCTTT. The full variable domain, with the rest looked up from reference TRBV5-6 and TRBJ1-1, is DAGVTQSPTHLIKTRGQQVTLRCSPKSGHDTVSWYQQALGQGPQFIFQYYEEEERQRGNFPDRFSGHQFPNYSSELNVNALLLGDSALYLCASSPGWGGNTEAFFGQGTRLTVV.

This clonotype appeared once. The CDR3 region is CASSLLGTSGGSYEQYF. DNA for the CDR3: TGTGCCAGCAGCCTCCTCGGGACTAGCGGGGGATCCTACGAGCAGTACTTC. This sequence joins TRBV7-2 and TRBJ2-7; 14 positions agree with TRBD2. Per the germline V gene, CDR1 is SGHTA and CDR2 is FQGNSA. With 5 bases clipped from V and 1 base from J, the junction kept 7 bases outside the gene matches. The length of the CDR3 is 17 residues.

The chain combines TRBV7-6 with TRBJ1-4; TRBD1 aligns across 8 bases. This CDR3 is built from 17 residues. V was pared by 5 bases and J by 2 bases, with 10 bases of the junction left unmatched. Germline CDR1 SGHVS, CDR2 FNYEAQ. The CDR3 sequence is CASSGQGLASTNEKLFF. The CDR3 DNA reads TGTGCCAGCAGCGGACAGGGCTTAGCCTCGACTAATGAAAAACTGTTTTTT.

This chain uses TRBV4-1 with TRBJ1-4; 8 bases map to TRBD1. The CDR3 runs 15 residues. From germline, CDR1 is MGHRA and CDR2 YSYEKL. V was pared by 1 base and J by 7 bases, with 5 bases of the junction left unmatched. This CDR3 is CASSQGGQGFEKLFF. As DNA, the CDR3 is TGCGCCAGCAGCCAAGGAGGACAGGGTTTTGAAAAACTGTTTTTT.

The chain combines TRBV6-1 with TRBJ2-1; 8 nucleotides align to TRBD1. Germline V CDR1 and CDR2: MNHNS, SASEGT. CDR3 length: 16 amino acids. The trim removed 7 bases at V and 4 bases at J, leaving 12 bases unmatched. Here the CDR3 DNA reads TGTGCCAGCATTTTCATCCCCGGGACAGGTTACAATGAGCAGTTCTTC. Protein product: CASIFIPGTGYNEQFF.

This chain joins TRBV19 and TRBJ1-1; no clear D. The CDR3 sequence is 14 residues long. The V and J ends lost 3 bases and 1 base respectively, with 9 bases between them. Germline CDR1 reads LNHDA; CDR2 reads SQIVND (reference sequence). CDR3 in DNA: TGTGCCAGTAGTATCTTCGACGGGAACACTGAAGCTTTCTTT. This translates into CASSIFDGNTEAFF.

V is TRBV10-1 and J is TRBJ1-1; the D gene is possibly TRBD1 (5 bases). The CDR3 loop spans 14 amino acids. Germline V gene data show CDR1 as WNHNN and CDR2 as SYGVQD (reference sequence). The ends were cut back, 2 bases at V and 7 bases at J, with 14 bases in the middle. The CDR3 sequence: CASSELTGAGEAFF. The CDR3 DNA sequence: TGCGCCAGCAGTGAGCTTACAGGAGCCGGTGAAGCTTTCTTT.

This clonotype was counted many times. This chain connects TRBV7-2 to TRBJ2-3; possibly TRBD2 for D (6 bases). Germline-derived CDR1 and CDR2 are SGHTA and FQGNSA. Between the trimmed V and J ends, which lost 3 bases and 0 bases, there was a span of 7 bases. The CDR3 is made up of 14 amino acids. CDR3 coding DNA: TGTGCCAGCAGCTTTGCGGGGAGCACAGATACGCAGTATTTT. It is translated as CASSFAGSTDTQYF.